The rows below give T cell receptor beta chains drawn from one sample of a study of blood T cell repertoires in COVID-19. Produced via immunoSEQ multiplex PCR; TCRdb's table is partial and in-frame only. The sample includes roughly 260,000 clones, around 90% of them seen just once. The sequenced sample was peripheral blood. These receptors all come from a woman aged 40-49 years with acute or convalescent COVID-19. The CDR3 runs from the conserved cysteine through the conserved F or W. The D gene is left open where the match is weak. Rows give clone size only sometimes, using once, few, many, or a class for an expanded clone.

V gene,J gene,D gene,clone size,CDR3 DNA,CDR3 protein
TRBV27,TRBJ2-4,TRBD1,-,TGTGCCAGCCGGACAGGGGGCGTGAACATTCAGTACTTC,CASRTGGVNIQYF
TRBV5-1,TRBJ2-5,TRBD2,-,TGCGCCAGCAGCCTAGGGACTAGCTACGAGACCCAGTACTTC,CASSLGTSYETQYF
TRBV20-1,TRBJ2-5,-,-,TGCAGTGCTAGTTCCCCGAGCGGCCCCCAAGAGACCCAGTACTTC,CSASSPSGPQETQYF
TRBV11-2,TRBJ2-1,TRBD2,-,TGTGCCAGCAGCCCCGGTCCTGGGTCTAGCGGGACCTCGCACAATGAGCAGTTCTTC,CASSPGPGSSGTSHNEQFF
TRBV6-6,TRBJ1-5,TRBD1,-,TGTGCCAGCAGTTACGGGACAGGTCAGCCCCAGCATTTT,CASSYGTGQPQHF
TRBV27,TRBJ2-5,-,-,TGTGCCAGCAGCCCTCTTGAACGTAGAGGGTCACAAGAGACCCAGTACTTC,CASSPLERRGSQETQYF
TRBV7-9,TRBJ1-2,-,-,TGTGCCAGCAGCGCGGTCCCCTATGGCTACACCTTC,CASSAVPYGYTF
TRBV19,TRBJ2-1,TRBD2,-,TGTGCCAGTAGTTCCCCCCCGGGACTAGTTAACAATGAGCAGTTCTTC,CASSSPPGLVNNEQFF
TRBV19,TRBJ1-1,-,-,TGTGCCAGTACTCCAGGGAACACTGAAGCTTTCTTT,CASTPGNTEAFF
TRBV9,TRBJ1-2,TRBD1,-,TGTGCCAGCAGCGGATCATCGGACAGGGGAATTCCCTATGGCTACACCTTC,CASSGSSDRGIPYGYTF
TRBV28,TRBJ2-5,TRBD1,-,TGTGCCAGCAGCCAAGGGACCCCAGGGGGGACCCAGTACTTC,CASSQGTPGGTQYF
TRBV3-1/TRBV3-2,TRBJ1-2,-,-,TGTGCCAGCAGCCATGGGACGAGGGGGAACACCGCTGGCTACACCTTC,CASSHGTRGNTAGYTF
TRBV14,TRBJ1-1,-,-,TGTGCCAGCAGCCAAGATGGACGGGGGGAAGCTTTCTTT,CASSQDGRGEAFF
TRBV5-5,TRBJ1-3,-,-,TGTGCCAGCAGCTCCCAGGCTATCTCTGGAAACACCATATATTTT,CASSSQAISGNTIYF
TRBV19,TRBJ1-1,-,once,TGTGCCAGTAGCTCGGAGCGGGGGAACACTGAAGCTTTCTTT,CASSSERGNTEAFF
TRBV2,TRBJ1-2,-,-,TGTGCCAGCAGTGAAGACAGCTTGCTTAACTATGGCTACACCTTC,CASSEDSLLNYGYTF
TRBV30,TRBJ1-4,TRBD1,-,TGTGCCTGGAGTAAGAGCAGGGGGACCAAACTGTTTTTT,CAWSKSRGTKLFF
TRBV5-1,TRBJ2-1,TRBD2,once,TGCGCCAGCAGGTCGGAATTAGCGGGGCTCAATGAGCAGTTCTTC,CASRSELAGLNEQFF
TRBV7-9,TRBJ2-2,TRBD2,-,TGTGCCAGCAGCTCACGGACAGGGACTAGCGGGCTTAACACCGGGGAGCTGTTTTTT,CASSSRTGTSGLNTGELFF
TRBV3-1/TRBV3-2,TRBJ2-3,TRBD2,-,TGTGCCAGCAGCCAGTCTTGGCGGGGGGGATTCACAGATACGCAGTATTTT,CASSQSWRGGFTDTQYF
TRBV10-1,TRBJ1-5,-,-,TGCGCCAGCAGTATGGCAGGGGATCAGCCCCAGCATTTT,CASSMAGDQPQHF
TRBV6-5,TRBJ1-2,-,-,TGTGCCAGCAGGCCGGGGTTGTTCTATGGCTACACCTTC,CASRPGLFYGYTF
TRBV29-1,TRBJ1-2,-,-,TGCAGCGTTCTCGAATCAGGCAGAGGCTACACCTTC,CSVLESGRGYTF
TRBV19,TRBJ1-3,-,-,TGTGCCAGCGCCTTTGGGGCAGGGGTTGGAAACACCATATATTTT,CASAFGAGVGNTIYF
TRBV9,TRBJ2-5,TRBD2,once,TGTGCCAGCAGCGTCGGGACTAGCGGGGCCTTTGGGAAAGAGACCCAGTACTTC,CASSVGTSGAFGKETQYF
TRBV30,TRBJ1-1,-,-,TGTGCCTGGAGTGTACTAGGGTACACTGAAGCTTTCTTT,CAWSVLGYTEAFF
TRBV19,TRBJ1-2,TRBD1,-,TGTGCCAGTAGTTGGGCCGGACAGGATAGCTATGGCTACACCTTC,CASSWAGQDSYGYTF
TRBV2,TRBJ2-4,TRBD2,-,TGTGCCAGCAGTGAAGTAGCGGGGGCGCGAAACATTCAGTACTTC,CASSEVAGARNIQYF
TRBV6-1,TRBJ1-5,-,-,TGTGCCAGCAGTGACAGGCTGAGAGATCAGCCCCAGCATTTT,CASSDRLRDQPQHF